The source of this T cell receptor beta chain is a study of monozygotic twins with inflammatory bowel disease (dated by TCRdb to about 2019). A note on the overall study: The complete study included about 30 monozygotic twin pairs: 19 IBD-discordant Danish pairs and nine German pairs, of which four were IBD-concordant and five were IBD-discordant. Within discordant pairs, disease-associated traits were sought mainly by comparing IBD patients with their genetically identical healthy co-twins. Each individual had, on average, about 151 000 unique TCRalpha sequences and 181 000 unique TCRbeta sequences available for analysis.

As concerns this clonotype: The antigen it binds to is not known.

The germline V gene specifies KGHSH as CDR1 and LQKENI as CDR2. From its cysteine to its phenylalanine, the CDR3 spans 19 amino acids. Only the protein is on record. To prepare the library, 5' RACE was applied. The input for every TCR library was roughly 3,300 ng of total RNA. For each sample, cDNA synthesis was carried out in eight separate reactions using SMARTScribe reverse transcriptase. Unique molecular identifiers containing a 6-nucleotide sample barcode were introduced through template switching during cDNA synthesis. Two nested PCRs of roughly 15 and 9 cycles amplified the TCRalpha and TCRbeta cDNA, and bead purification followed each PCR. Before amplification, cDNA was treated with uracil DNA-glycosylase and purified using the QIAquick PCR purification kit. In the second PCR, Illumina TruSeq-compatible adapters and sample-specific barcodes were added. TapeStation and Qubit were used to check library quality and concentration, and 4.5 to 5 ng of each library was pooled. Pooled libraries were sequenced on an Illumina HiSeq2500 single-index Rapid Run with 2 x 100 bp reads and custom sequencing primers. The study's processing was this. MiGEC version 1.2.6 was used for UMI-based consensus assembly, which corrected PCR and sequencing errors. MiXCR version 2.1.1 was used to carry out V(D)J alignment, clonotype assembly and CDR3 extraction. To normalise gene usage, clonotype sharing and MAIT/NKT TCR abundance, the top 1000, 10 000 and 20 000 clonotypes in each sample were analysed. Diversity was computed as the inverse Simpson index with the vegan R package after downsampling to 27 000 UMIs. Paired Mann-Whitney U tests were applied to discordant twin pairs, and Benjamini-Hochberg correction was used for multiple testing. Through TCRdb reprocessing, the reads give one entry per CDR3 protein sequence; DNA is omitted. The V and J calls, along with clone size, are taken from TCRdb and not from the paper's own processing. This sample's listing comprises about 150,000 distinct CDR3 sequences. The ten largest account for more than 1% of the sample.

From each donor, an approximately 2.5 ml peripheral blood sample was collected into PAXgene tubes and kept at -80 degrees C. Without any T cell sorting, total RNA was extracted from whole blood using the PAXgene blood miRNA kit on an automated QIAcube. Peripheral blood from monozygotic twin pairs, either concordant or discordant for inflammatory bowel disease, underwent deep TCRalpha and TCRbeta repertoire profiling that used unique molecular barcoding. Smoking habits were recorded for all twin pairs, and each individual was classified as a current, former or never smoker. Broad study findings and their caveats: No single strong signal or clonotype linked to IBD turned up in the results, so the idea that one exists was not supported. Concordant and discordant twins showed no difference in repertoire similarity, possibly because of limited statistical power. The analysis was unable to tell apart different T cell subtypes. Differing immunosuppressive treatments among patients may have added background noise and inter-individual variability to the repertoires. Compared with healthy twins, IBD patients shared fewer clonotypes with other individuals, and the difference was most pronounced in patients with signs of disease activity. IBD patients had lower TCRbeta repertoire diversity, measured by the inverse Simpson index, than their healthy co-twins.

Sequenced material: blood. The clonotype was recovered from a human donor with ulcerative colitis or Crohn's disease, or a healthy co-twin of an affected twin (not recorded which). In this chain, TRBV18 is recombined with TRBJ2-1; as DNA is missing, the TRBD2 call by TCRdb cannot be tested. The CDR3 sequence is CASSLLLAGGPRSYNEQFF.